These 31 T cell receptor beta chains share one sample of origin, sequenced in a study of cytomegalovirus exposure and HLA in healthy donors. The primer mix had 60 Vbeta and 13 Jbeta primers. The method was immunoSEQ multiplex PCR; TCRdb's version includes in-frame clones alone and lacks a portion of them. The sample consists of over 100,000 clones, about 60% of them appearing once. Material for sequencing was PBMCs. These receptors all stem from a human donor in good health.

The chain recombines TRBV27 with TRBJ1-2, with 9 bases lining up with TRBD1. The CDR3 spans 13 residues. V was pared by 5 bases and J by 7 bases, with 5 bases of the junction left unmatched. Germline V lookup: CDR1 MNHEY, CDR2 SMNVEV (reference sequence). This chain's CDR3 is CASSPGTGSGYTF. DNA for the CDR3: TGTGCCAGCAGTCCCGGGACAGGGAGTGGCTACACCTTC.

This rearrangement joins TRBV6-1 to TRBJ1-2; the match to TRBD1 covers 7 bases. The CDR3 length is 15 residues. The germline CDR1 and CDR2 sequences are MNHNS and SASEGT. J was trimmed by 8 bases and V by 7 bases; bases with no gene match: 16. DNA of the CDR3: TGTGCCAGCAAAGACAGGGCCTCCCTCCTATGGGGCTACACCTTC. Residues: CASKDRASLLWGYTF.

The V and J genes are TRBV9 and TRBJ2-7; TRBD1 is a possible D gene (6 bases). Germline CDR1 SGDLS, CDR2 YYNGEE. V was cut by 7 bases and J by 3 bases, with 14 bases left in between. This CDR3 has 13 amino acids. CDR3 sequence: CASGWGRGYEQYF. DNA of the CDR3: TGTGCCAGCGGCTGGGGCAGGGGCTACGAGCAGTACTTC.

This chain links TRBV19 with TRBJ1-2; 7 bases are shared with TRBD1. This CDR3 has 14 residues. The junction had 11 bases not matched to a gene; V was cut back by 7 bases and J by 6 bases. CDR1 LNHDA and CDR2 SQIVND come from the germline V gene (reference sequence). The CDR3 DNA follows: TGTGCCAGTACCTCGGGGGGGACAGTGGATGGCTACACCTTC. This encodes CASTSGGTVDGYTF.

In this sample, this clone turned up a few times. V is TRBV15 and J is TRBJ1-4; 9 positions match TRBD1. Trimming removed 4 bases from V and 8 bases from J; junction bases left unmatched: 8. Germline V lookup: CDR1 LNHNV, CDR2 YYDKDF (reference sequence). The CDR3 spans 15 residues. The CDR3 here is CATSKRDREGEKLFF. The CDR3 DNA reads TGTGCCACCAGCAAAAGGGACAGGGAAGGCGAAAAACTGTTTTTT.

This clone has a handful of counts. The chain links TRBV29-1 to TRBJ2-2; TRBD2 matches at 9 bases. The CDR3 is made up of 14 amino acids. Germline values: CDR1 SQVTM, CDR2 ANQGSEA. The V segment lost 6 bases and the J segment 2 bases; nucleotides outside the gene matches: 4. CDR3 amino acids: CSVAGLANTGELFF. DNA of the CDR3: TGCAGCGTCGCGGGACTAGCAAACACCGGGGAGCTGTTTTTT.

The V and J genes are TRBV6-6 and TRBJ1-2, with 7 bases identical to TRBD1. V gave up 5 bases and J gave up 2 bases; unmatched junction bases: 8. The germline CDR1 and CDR2 sequences are MNHNY and SVGAGI (reference sequence). This CDR3 comprises 15 residues. CDR3 loop: CASSGNRGENYGYTF. The CDR3 bases are TGTGCCAGCAGTGGCAACAGGGGTGAGAACTATGGCTACACCTTC.

Relative to its sample, this clone is large (0.1 to 1%). V usage is TRBV15 and J usage is TRBJ2-7; possible D gene TRBD1, 6 bases. The V end was cut by 0 bases, the J end by 7 bases, with 22 bases between. The length of the CDR3 is 17 residues. Germline V gene sequence: CDR1 LNHNV, CDR2 YYDKDF (reference sequence). In DNA form, the CDR3 reads TGTGCCACCAGCAGAGATCGCGGAGCCGGGGCCCAGGGGGAGCAGTACTTC. Protein: CATSRDRGAGAQGEQYF.

The V call is TRBV10-2, the J call TRBJ2-7; the D gene is possibly TRBD1 (6 bases). The germline V gene encodes CDR1 WSHSY and CDR2 SAAADI. This CDR3 region has 13 residues. The germline V and J ends were trimmed by 6 bases and 7 bases, with 16 bases remaining between them. The CDR3 here is CASRRTGFEEQYF. The CDR3, as DNA: TGCGCCAGCAGGCGCACAGGGTTCGAGGAGCAGTACTTC.

The chain is built from TRBV7-2 and TRBJ2-7; a possible D gene is TRBD2 (6 bases). CDR1 is SGHTA, CDR2 FQGNSA, per germline. This CDR3 spans 14 amino acids. V lost 5 bases to trimming and J lost 4 bases, with 15 bases between them. The CDR3 is CASSPGTPPYEQYF. The DNA of the CDR3 is TGTGCCAGCAGCCCCGGGACTCCCCCTTACGAGCAGTACTTC.

The chain is built from TRBV9 and TRBJ2-5, with D tentatively TRBD1 (6 bases). CDR3 length: 18 residues. The germline V gene has CDR1 SGDLS and CDR2 YYNGEE. The V end lost 3 bases, the J end lost 5 bases, and 26 bases lay between the germline ends. The CDR3 sequence: CASSAQLTGVGPGETQYF. CDR3 nucleotide sequence: TGTGCCAGCAGCGCGCAATTGACAGGAGTCGGTCCAGGGGAGACCCAGTACTTC.

The chain carries TRBV5-1 and TRBJ2-5, with 9 bases that match TRBD1. With the DNA end fitting TRBJ2-7 better, the J assignment may be wrong. The CDR3 loop spans 16 amino acids. Looked up from germline, CDR1 is SGHRS and CDR2 is YFSETQ. CDR3 sequence (DNA): TGCGCCAGCAGCTCAACAGGGGGCGGAGGGGCTTACGAGCAGTACTTC. This gives the protein CASSSTGGGGAYEQYF.

This chain connects TRBV13 to TRBJ2-5; 7 bases align to TRBD2. The V gene end was trimmed by 4 bases and the J gene end by 5 bases; junction bases not matched to a gene: 13. CDR1 is PRHDT, CDR2 FYEKMQ, per germline (reference sequence). The CDR3 is 16 residues long. CDR3 sequence (DNA): TGTGCCAGCAGCTCCGGACCCGCGGGGGTGGTCGAGACCCAGTACTTC. It encodes CASSSGPAGVVETQYF.

This clone has only a few counts. J is TRBJ2-3 and V is TRBV2; TRBD1 matches at 9 bases. The CDR3 loop spans 14 amino acids. Germline-derived CDR1 and CDR2 are SNHLY and FYNNEI. V was pared by 10 bases and J by 0 bases, with 5 bases of the junction left unmatched. The CDR3 coding sequence is TGTGCCATTGGGACAGGGACTAGCACAGATACGCAGTATTTT. Translated, it gives CAIGTGTSTDTQYF.

The gene calls are TRBV6-1 and TRBJ2-7; 10 positions agree with TRBD1. The germline V gene has CDR1 MNHNS and CDR2 SASEGT. The J segment lost 6 bases and the V segment lost 6 bases, leaving 5 bases of the junction unmatched. This CDR3 comprises 13 residues. CDR3 sequence (DNA): TGTGCCAGCAGCGCCGGACAGGGGGGCGAGCAGTACTTC. Translation gives CASSAGQGGEQYF.

V and J are TRBV10-3 and TRBJ2-1, with D possibly being TRBD2 (5 bases). CDR3 length: 13 amino acids. Trimming removed 8 bases from V and 8 bases from J, with 16 bases in between. CDR1 ENHRY and CDR2 SYGVKD come from the germline V gene. CDR3: CAIGGLPEDEQFF. The CDR3 DNA reads as TGTGCCATCGGCGGACTCCCGGAGGATGAGCAGTTCTTC.

CDR3 residues: CASSGGRQGRFYGYTF. Written as DNA, the CDR3 is TGTGCCAGCAGTGGGGGCAGACAGGGGCGATTCTATGGCTACACCTTC. V is TRBV25-1 and J is TRBJ1-2; TRBD1 matches at 8 bases. The germline V gene encodes CDR1 MGHDK and CDR2 SYGVNS. CDR3 length: 16 residues. After removal of 4 bases from V and 4 bases from J, the junction contained 11 bases not matched to a gene.

J is TRBJ1-3 and V is TRBV13; D possibly corresponds to TRBD1 (6 bases). Between the trimmed V and J ends, which lost 5 bases and 0 bases, there was a span of 14 bases. CDR3 size: 16 residues. From germline, CDR1 is PRHDT and CDR2 FYEKMQ (reference sequence). The CDR3 region is CASSARQAGSGNTIYF. The CDR3 DNA is TGTGCCAGCAGCGCCCGACAGGCTGGCTCTGGAAACACCATATATTTT.

The chain recombines TRBV28 with TRBJ1-5; the D is unclear. V shed 3 bases and J shed 1 base, with 10 bases lying between them. Germline V gene sequence: CDR1 MDHEN, CDR2 SYDVKM. The CDR3 length is 15 residues. Here the CDR3 reads CASSFVTPSNQPQHF. CDR3 nucleotide sequence: TGTGCCAGCAGTTTTGTGACACCAAGCAATCAGCCCCAGCATTTT.

This chain uses TRBV14 with TRBJ1-2; D is unclear. Germline V gene sequence: CDR1 SGHDN, CDR2 FVKESK. V was clipped by 4 bases and J by 4 bases, with 7 bases between them. The CDR3 spans 12 residues. The CDR3 DNA follows: TGTGCCAGCAGCCCCTACGGCTATGGCTACACCTTC. It is translated as CASSPYGYGYTF.

This clone was detected a few times. The chain has TRBV29-1 and TRBJ2-7; TRBD1 aligns across 10 bases. The junction had 4 bases not matched to a gene; V was cut back by 4 bases and J by 1 base. The CDR3 length is 14 residues. The germline V gene encodes CDR1 SQVTM and CDR2 ANQGSEA. The CDR3: CSVGQGAFSYEQYF. The CDR3 DNA reads TGCAGCGTTGGACAGGGGGCTTTTTCCTACGAGCAGTACTTC.

The chain employs TRBV7-9 and TRBJ1-1; 7 nucleotides line up with TRBD1. Looked up from germline, CDR1 is SEHNR and CDR2 is FQNEAQ (reference sequence). This CDR3 has 13 amino acids. V was pared by 2 bases and J by 11 bases, with 8 bases of the junction left unmatched. The CDR3 region has the DNA TGTGCCAGCAGCTTATATAGTCAGGGGGAGGCTTTCTTT. It is translated as CASSLYSQGEAFF.

This clone was seen a few times. The chain has TRBV6-5 and TRBJ1-1; no reliable D call. There are 13 residues in the CDR3. In germline, CDR1 is MNHEY, CDR2 SVGAGI. The V end was cut by 5 bases, the J end by 0 bases, with 7 bases between. The CDR3 spells CASSPYMNTEAFF. CDR3 in DNA: TGTGCCAGCAGTCCTTACATGAACACTGAAGCTTTCTTT.

The V gene is TRBV7-8, the J gene TRBJ2-5; D gene uncertain. CDR3 length: 14 residues. CDR1 is SGHVS and CDR2 is FQNEAQ in the germline V gene. The V gene lost 8 bases and the J gene lost 0 bases, with 13 bases spanning the gap. The CDR3 bases are TGTGCCAGCGGAAAGACACACCACCAAGAGACCCAGTACTTC. Translation gives CASGKTHHQETQYF.

The chain has TRBV19 and TRBJ1-5; D remains unclear. CDR1 is LNHDA, CDR2 SQIVND, per germline (reference sequence). The CDR3 consists of 13 residues. Trimming removed 7 bases at V and 5 bases at J, with 12 bases between. The CDR3 sequence is CASTSYSHQPQHF. The DNA of the CDR3 is TGTGCCAGTACAAGTTATAGTCATCAGCCCCAGCATTTT.

This chain joins TRBV11-3 and TRBJ1-1; D remains unclear. Germline-derived CDR1 and CDR2 are SGHNT and YENEEA. This CDR3 is 13 amino acids long. Trimming removed 2 bases at V and 1 base at J, with 5 bases between. For the CDR3, the DNA is TGTGCCAGCAGCTTAACGGGGAACACTGAAGCTTTCTTT. Translation: CASSLTGNTEAFF.

This clone has a handful of counts. The chain carries TRBV7-9 and TRBJ2-2; D gene unclear. CDR3 length: 16 residues. The V and J ends lost 8 bases and 4 bases respectively, with 20 bases between them. CDR1 SEHNR and CDR2 FQNEAQ come from the germline V gene (reference sequence). The CDR3 bases are TGTGCCAGCGCCCCGCCTGGAGTCGCGATCACCGGGGAGCTGTTTTTT. It specifies CASAPPGVAITGELFF.

The chain couples TRBV12-5 to TRBJ2-5; D gene uncertain. CDR3 length: 13 residues. Trimming took off 9 bases at V and 5 bases at J, with 16 bases between the two ends. The V gene's germline CDR1 is LGHNT and CDR2 FRNRAP. CDR3 loop: CASGEEMAETQYF. The CDR3 DNA reads as TGTGCTAGCGGAGAAGAGATGGCGGAGACCCAGTACTTC.

This clone was recorded a few times. The V and J genes are TRBV10-3 and TRBJ2-3; 9 bases match TRBD2. CDR3 length: 17 amino acids. Looked up from germline, CDR1 is ENHRY and CDR2 is SYGVKD. V shed 4 bases, J shed 4 bases, and the junction held 12 bases outside the gene matches. CDR3 loop: CAISGVSGRGGADTQYF. CDR3 in DNA: TGTGCCATCAGTGGCGTTAGCGGGAGAGGGGGGGCAGATACGCAGTATTTT.

The chain recombines TRBV1 with TRBJ2-1; the D call TRBD2 from the table was never checked on the DNA. TRBV1 is noted as a pseudogene. The length of the CDR3 is 15 residues. The CDR3 here is CTSSHDPLLADEQFF. Written as DNA, the CDR3 is TGCACCAGCAGCCATGACCCACTTCTAGCGGATGAGCAGTTCTTC.

The chain joins TRBV30 to TRBJ2-1, with unresolved D. Trimming left V 0 bases short and J 2 bases short, with 8 bases between. CDR1 and CDR2 from the germline V gene are GTSNPN and SVGIG (reference sequence). The CDR3 is 14 amino acids. The CDR3: CAWSVLSPYNEQFF. For the CDR3, the DNA is TGTGCCTGGAGTGTACTGTCCCCCTACAATGAGCAGTTCTTC.